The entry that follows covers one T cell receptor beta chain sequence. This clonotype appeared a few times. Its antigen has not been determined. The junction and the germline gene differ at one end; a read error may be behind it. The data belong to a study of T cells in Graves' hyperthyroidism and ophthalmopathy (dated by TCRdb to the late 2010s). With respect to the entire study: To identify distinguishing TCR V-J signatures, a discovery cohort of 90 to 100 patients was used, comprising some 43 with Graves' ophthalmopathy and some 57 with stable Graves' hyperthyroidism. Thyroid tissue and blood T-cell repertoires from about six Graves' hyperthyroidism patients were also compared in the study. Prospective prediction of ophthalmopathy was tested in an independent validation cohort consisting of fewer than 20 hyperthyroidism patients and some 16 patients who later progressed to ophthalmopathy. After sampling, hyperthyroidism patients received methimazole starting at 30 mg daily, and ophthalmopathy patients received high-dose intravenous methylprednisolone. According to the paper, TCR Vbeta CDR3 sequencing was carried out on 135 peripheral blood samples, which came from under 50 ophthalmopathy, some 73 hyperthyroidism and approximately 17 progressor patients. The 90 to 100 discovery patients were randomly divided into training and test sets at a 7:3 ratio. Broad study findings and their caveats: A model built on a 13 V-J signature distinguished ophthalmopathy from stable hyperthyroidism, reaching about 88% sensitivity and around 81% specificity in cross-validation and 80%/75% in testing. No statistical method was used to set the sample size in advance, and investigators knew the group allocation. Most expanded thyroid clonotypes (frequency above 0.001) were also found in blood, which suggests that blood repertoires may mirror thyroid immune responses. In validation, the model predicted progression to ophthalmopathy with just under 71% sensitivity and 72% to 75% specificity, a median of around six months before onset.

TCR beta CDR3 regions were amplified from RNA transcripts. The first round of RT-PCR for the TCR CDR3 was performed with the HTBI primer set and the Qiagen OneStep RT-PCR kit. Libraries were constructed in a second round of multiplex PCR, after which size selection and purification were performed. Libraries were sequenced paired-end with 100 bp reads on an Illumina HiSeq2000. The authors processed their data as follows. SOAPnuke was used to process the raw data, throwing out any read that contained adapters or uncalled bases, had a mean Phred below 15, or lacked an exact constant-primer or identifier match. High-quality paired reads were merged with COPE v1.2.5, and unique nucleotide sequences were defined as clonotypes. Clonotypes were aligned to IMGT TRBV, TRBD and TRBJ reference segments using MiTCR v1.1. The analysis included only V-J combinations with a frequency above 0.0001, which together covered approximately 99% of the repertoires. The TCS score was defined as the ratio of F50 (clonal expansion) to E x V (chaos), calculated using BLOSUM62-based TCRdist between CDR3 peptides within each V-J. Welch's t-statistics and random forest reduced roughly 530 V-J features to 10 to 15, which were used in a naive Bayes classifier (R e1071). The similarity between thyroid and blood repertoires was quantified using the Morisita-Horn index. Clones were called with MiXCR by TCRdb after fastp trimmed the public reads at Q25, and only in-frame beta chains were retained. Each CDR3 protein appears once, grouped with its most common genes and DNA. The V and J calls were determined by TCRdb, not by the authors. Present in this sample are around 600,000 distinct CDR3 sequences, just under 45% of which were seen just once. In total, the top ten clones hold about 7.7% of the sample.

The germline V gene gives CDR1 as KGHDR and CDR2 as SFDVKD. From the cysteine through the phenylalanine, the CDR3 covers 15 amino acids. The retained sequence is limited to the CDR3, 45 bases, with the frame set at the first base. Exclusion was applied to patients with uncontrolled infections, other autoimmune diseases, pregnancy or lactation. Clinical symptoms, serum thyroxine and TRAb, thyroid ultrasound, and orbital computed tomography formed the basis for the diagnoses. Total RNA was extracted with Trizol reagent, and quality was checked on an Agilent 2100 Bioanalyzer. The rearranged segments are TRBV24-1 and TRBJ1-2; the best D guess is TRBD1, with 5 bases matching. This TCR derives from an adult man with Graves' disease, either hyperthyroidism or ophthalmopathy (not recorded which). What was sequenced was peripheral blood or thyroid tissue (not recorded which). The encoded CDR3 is CASSEAHSPQGGYTF. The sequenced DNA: TGTGCCAGCAGTGAAGCGCATAGCCCGCAGGGTGGCTACACCTTC.